A single sample gave rise to the 14 T cell receptor beta chains below, sequenced in a study of Graves' ophthalmopathy and Graves' hyperthyroidism. TCR beta CDR3 regions were amplified from RNA transcripts. The authors performed first-round RT-PCR with HTBI primers and then a second-round multiplex PCR. TCRdb itself ran the multiplex PCR reads through MiXCR, one entry per CDR3 protein. The sample lists hundreds of thousands of distinct CDR3 sequences, about two fifths occurring once. The sequencing input was peripheral blood. The receptors come from an adult man with Graves' ophthalmopathy.

This clonotype was seen many times. The CDR3, as DNA: TGTGCCAGCAGCGCCGCGGTGGACTATGGCTACACCTTC. Translating gives CASSAAVDYGYTF. V and J are TRBV9 and TRBJ1-2; no reliable D call. Trimming cost V 3 bases and J 3 bases, with 9 bases left between them. The CDR3 is 13 residues long. Per germline, CDR1 SGDLS and CDR2 YYNGEE.

The chain uses TRBV7-9 and TRBJ1-2, with D hard to call. Germline V gene sequence: CDR1 SEHNR, CDR2 FQNEAQ (reference sequence). This CDR3 is 14 amino acids long. V lost 10 bases and J lost 3, with 18 bases in between. Here the CDR3 DNA reads TGTGCCACCGAGACGGGCAGGCAGTACTATGGCTACACCTTC. As protein: CATETGRQYYGYTF.

In its sample, this clonotype was seen many times. The CDR3 bases are TGCAGTGCGAGGGACAACTCCTACGAGCAGTACTTC. Amino acids: CSARDNSYEQYF. This sequence joins TRBV20-1 and TRBJ2-7, with a tentative D call TRBD1 (6 bases). The CDR3 is made up of 12 amino acids. Germline assignment: CDR1 DFQATT and CDR2 SNEGSKA (reference sequence). V was clipped by 6 bases and J by 0 bases, with 9 bases between them.

This chain links TRBV24-1 with TRBJ1-5; no clear D gene. The V gene's germline CDR1 is KGHDR and CDR2 SFDVKD. CDR3 length: 14 residues. CDR3 sequence reads: CVSRSSLSNQPQHF. CDR3 bases: TGTGTCAGCAGGTCCTCTTTAAGCAATCAGCCCCAGCATTTT.

This clonotype was observed many times. The chain combines TRBV25-1 with TRBJ1-4; D call uncertain. Trimming removed 5 bases at V and 8 bases at J, with 12 bases between. In germline, CDR1 is MGHDK, CDR2 SYGVNS. CDR3 size: 13 residues. The CDR3 DNA sequence: TGTGCCAGCAGTAAGGGTGGATACGAAAAACTGTTTTTT. Protein product: CASSKGGYEKLFF.

This clonotype appeared many times. The rearrangement links TRBV7-2 to TRBJ1-5; no definite D call. Trimming cost V 1 base and J 0 bases, with 7 bases left between them. The CDR3 contains 15 residues. Germline CDR1 is SGHTA and CDR2 is FQGNSA. DNA for the CDR3: TGTGCCAGCAGCTTAGTGGCGGATAGCAATCAGCCCCAGCATTTT. Protein sequence: CASSLVADSNQPQHF.

This clonotype was counted at least ten times. V and J are TRBV7-9 and TRBJ1-4; D remains ambiguous. The CDR3 has 15 residues. V lost 4 bases to trimming and J lost 3 bases, with 12 bases between them. CDR1 is SEHNR, CDR2 FQNEAQ, per germline (reference sequence). CDR3 DNA: TGTGCCAGCAGCTCCGGGAGGCAGGCTAATGAAAAACTGTTTTTT. It codes for CASSSGRQANEKLFF.

A note on this clonotype: With a much larger clone just one base away, this may be a read error. The chain joins TRBV5-1 to TRBJ1-2; maybe TRBD1 (5 bases). Per the germline V gene, CDR1 is SGHRS and CDR2 is YFSETQ. The CDR3 spans 15 residues. The CDR3 is CVSSLVAGPNYGYTF. The CDR3 DNA reads as TGCGTCAGCAGCTTGGTCGCAGGGCCCAACTATGGCTACACCTTC.

V gene TRBV20-1 combines with J gene TRBJ1-4, with 9 bases identical to TRBD1. The CDR3 totals 12 residues. Germline loops: CDR1 DFQATT, CDR2 SNEGSKA (reference sequence). With 6 bases clipped from V and 10 bases from J, the junction kept 6 bases outside the gene matches. The CDR3 sequence: CSARTGAAKLFF. The CDR3 DNA is TGCAGTGCCAGGACAGGGGCTGCAAAACTGTTTTTT.

With regard to this clonotype: A much larger clone sits a single nucleotide away, making a read error possible. The rearrangement links TRBV6-6 to TRBJ1-2; 10 bases agree with TRBD1. Looked up from germline, CDR1 is MNHNY and CDR2 is SVGAGI (reference sequence). There are 13 residues in the CDR3. The CDR3 spells CASVSDRGYGYIF. In DNA, the CDR3 is TGTGCCAGCGTTTCGGACAGGGGGTATGGCTACATCTTC.

Ten or more counts support this clonotype. The chain links TRBV10-3 to TRBJ1-5; 7 nucleotides match TRBD1. The CDR3 totals 14 residues. With V trimmed by 4 bases and J by 2 bases, 2 bases remained unmatched. CDR1 is ENHRY and CDR2 is SYGVKD in the germline V gene. CDR3 in amino acids: CAISVGTGNQPQHF. CDR3 coding DNA: TGTGCCATCAGTGTAGGGACAGGCAATCAGCCCCAGCATTTT.

This clonotype was seen at least ten times. V gene TRBV12-3 or TRBV12-4 combines with J gene TRBJ1-1; D is possibly TRBD1 (6 bases). This CDR3 has 15 amino acids. Trimming left V 3 bases short and J 2 bases short, with 13 bases between. CDR3 protein: CASSLDSLGNTEAFF. In nucleotides, the CDR3 is TGTGCCAGCAGTTTGGACAGCCTCGGAAACACTGAAGCTTTCTTT.

This clonotype was counted at least ten times. The chain recombines TRBV5-8 with TRBJ2-7; TRBD1 agrees at 9 bases. Germline values: CDR1 SGHTS, CDR2 YDEGEE. Losses at the gene ends were 5 bases for V and 0 bases for J; bases not matched to a gene: 3. The length of the CDR3 is 14 residues. The DNA for the CDR3 is TGTGCCAGCAGAACGACAGGGGGCTCCTACGAGCAGTACTTC. The encoded protein is CASRTTGGSYEQYF. Variable domain in full (rest from reference TRBV5-8 and TRBJ2-7): EAGVTQSPTHLIKTRGQQATLRCSPISGHTSVYWYQQALGLGLQFLLWYDEGEERNRGNFPPRFSGRQFPNYSSELNVNALELEDSALYLCASRTTGGSYEQYFGPGTRLTVT.

This clonotype was picked up a small number of times. The gene calls are TRBV20-1 and TRBJ1-1; D not certain. Trimming removed 3 bases at V and 5 bases at J, with 16 bases between. Germline V lookup: CDR1 DFQATT, CDR2 SNEGSKA (reference sequence). The CDR3 loop spans 14 amino acids. The CDR3 protein is CSARVAEVGTEAFF. Here the CDR3 DNA reads TGCAGTGCTAGGGTAGCAGAGGTAGGAACTGAAGCTTTCTTT.